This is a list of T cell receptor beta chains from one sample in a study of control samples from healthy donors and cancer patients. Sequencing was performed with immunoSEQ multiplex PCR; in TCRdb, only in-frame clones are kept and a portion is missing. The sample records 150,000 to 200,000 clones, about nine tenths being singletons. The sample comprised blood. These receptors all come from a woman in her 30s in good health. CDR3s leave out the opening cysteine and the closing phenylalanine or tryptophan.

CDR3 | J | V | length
ASRGPQQGEDTEAF | TRBJ1-1 | TRBV28 | 14
ASSPRGRENEQF | TRBJ2-1 | TRBV6-5 | 12
ASSLGSGSYNEQF | TRBJ2-1 | TRBV7-2 | 13
ASSGQGPETQY | TRBJ2-5 | TRBV19 | 11
ASSIVSGGDQPQH | TRBJ1-5 | TRBV19 | 13
ASKLTGSGISPLH | TRBJ1-6 | TRBV5-1 | 13
ASSSGTGAYEQY | TRBJ2-7 | TRBV5-4 | 12
SARGGTEAF | TRBJ1-1 | TRBV20-1 | 9
ASSWGQHTEAF | TRBJ1-1 | TRBV6-5 | 11
ASRTGTINTGELF | TRBJ2-2 | TRBV6-5 | 13
ASSQEIRNTEAF | TRBJ1-1 | TRBV14 | 12
SVTVSNQPQH | TRBJ1-5 | TRBV29-1 | 10
ASSMDRGLTGNEQF | TRBJ2-1 | TRBV19 | 14
ASSPRLAGVNEQY | TRBJ2-7 | TRBV18 | 13
ASSTQGRETQY | TRBJ2-5 | TRBV19 | 11
ASSYGTAMNTEAF | TRBJ1-1 | TRBV6-5 | 13
ASSLVGGLYNEQF | TRBJ2-1 | TRBV11-2 | 13
ASSNKGYEKLF | TRBJ1-4 | TRBV4-2 | 11
ASMSSGNYNEQF | TRBJ2-1 | TRBV2 | 12
ASSLMTSGRKKTQY | TRBJ2-5 | TRBV7-9 | 14
ASSLLGYEQY | TRBJ2-7 | TRBV28 | 10
ATSARGFTGELF | TRBJ2-2 | TRBV24-1 | 12
ASSSGRRGRYEQY | TRBJ2-7 | TRBV28 | 13
ASSKGANYGYT | TRBJ1-2 | TRBV21-1 | 11
ATSRDRNTYGYT | TRBJ1-2 | TRBV15 | 12
ASGPGQAYGYT | TRBJ1-2 | TRBV12-5 | 11
AISESDTGELF | TRBJ2-2 | TRBV10-3 | 11
ASSLVADEKLF | TRBJ1-4 | TRBV7-2 | 11
ASSLVDGGVNTGELF | TRBJ2-2 | TRBV5-1 | 15
ASHNRNTEAF | TRBJ1-1 | TRBV19 | 10
ASSRLAVSTGELF | TRBJ2-2 | TRBV6-5 | 13
ASSLSMNTEAF | TRBJ1-1 | TRBV7-2 | 11
ASSLRLAGGQETQY | TRBJ2-5 | TRBV5-1 | 14
ASGQGGNSPLH | TRBJ1-6 | TRBV19 | 11